This entry describes one T cell receptor beta chain. The sample comes from a study of blood T cell repertoires in COVID-19. For the study at large: Collection of acute and convalescent COVID-19 samples took place in the United States, Italy and Spain.

TCRdb's table, derived via immunoSEQ multiplex PCR, lists solely in-frame clones and lacks some. The data show about 130,000 clones, around 88% seen once. The CDR3 is 15 residues long. Between the trimmed V and J ends, which lost 1 base and 4 bases, there was a span of 11 bases. CDR1 SGHTA and CDR2 FQGNSA come from the germline V gene. This TCR derives from a man in his 60s with COVID-19, enrolled during active disease. V gene TRBV7-2 combines with J gene TRBJ1-5; D gene uncertain. The sequenced material came from peripheral blood. The CDR3 loop is CASSLVGGVNQPQHF. The CDR3 region has the DNA TGTGCCAGCAGCTTAGTGGGTGGAGTTAATCAGCCCCAGCATTTT.